The 29 T cell receptor beta chains listed next were all sequenced from one sample in a study of tumor and adjacent non-tumor tissue in lung cancer. Three rounds of nested PCR, following a modified ARM-PCR protocol, produced the TCRbeta library. TCRdb processed the multiplex PCR reads anew with MiXCR; each CDR3 protein has one entry. The sample yields tens of thousands of distinct CDR3 sequences, 74% seen once. No cell sorting was done before RNA was extracted from the tissue. Distant lung tissue was collected more than 3 cm away from the tumor edge. The specimen sequenced was distant non-tumor lung tissue. The receptors derive from a woman aged 60-75 years with non-small cell lung cancer.

This clonotype came up once. This likely comes from a read error, as the CDR3 has no conserved phenylalanine or tryptophan at its end. The chain couples TRBV11-2 to TRBJ2-3; D is tentatively TRBD1 or TRBD2 (6 bases each). The germline CDR1 and CDR2 sequences are SGHAT and FQNNGV. CDR3 length: 13 amino acids. In nucleotides, the CDR3 is TGTGCCAGTAGCTTAGAGGGCGCGGGGACACAGTATTCT. Its protein product is CASSLEGAGTQYS.

The rearrangement links TRBV9 to TRBJ2-2; no clear D gene. Trimming took 0 bases from V and 3 from J, leaving 9 bases between them. The germline V gene encodes CDR1 SGDLS and CDR2 YYNGEE. This CDR3 has 15 amino acids. The CDR3 coding sequence is TGTGCCAGCAGCGTAGAGGTGACATACACCGGGGAGCTGTTTTTT. It encodes CASSVEVTYTGELFF.

In this sample, this clonotype turned up a few times. Relative to the germline gene, one junction end is altered; a read error may explain this. J is TRBJ2-3 and V is TRBV5-1; 9 bases align to TRBD2. This CDR3 region has 17 residues. Germline CDR1 SGHRS, CDR2 YFSETQ. The CDR3 here is CASSWSVLAGSTDTQYF. CDR3 bases: TGCGCTAGCAGCTGGTCCGTTCTAGCGGGGTCCACAGATACGCAGTATTTT.

As regards this clonotype: No conserved phenylalanine or tryptophan is present at the end of the CDR3, so a read error is the likely explanation. The chain couples TRBV6-5 to TRBJ2-3; no firm D call. This CDR3 spans 15 amino acids. Looked up from germline, CDR1 is MNHEY and CDR2 is SVGAGI. Trimming cost V 5 bases and J 3 bases, with 15 bases left between them. The CDR3 here is CASSAKGFGTDTQYL. The CDR3 coding sequence is TGTGCCAGCAGTGCAAAGGGATTTGGTACAGATACGCAGTATCTT.

A word on this clonotype: Germline is not matched at one junction end, which may reflect a read error. The chain joins TRBV6-5 to TRBJ2-7; tentatively, D is TRBD1 (5 bases). The CDR3 runs 14 residues. CDR1 MNHEY and CDR2 SVGAGI come from the germline V gene. The CDR3 nucleotides read TGTGCCAGCGGGGTCCAGGGCCCCAGTTACGAGCAGTATTTC. This gives the protein CASGVQGPSYEQYF.

The gene calls are TRBV20-1 and TRBJ2-1; the D gene is possibly TRBD2 (5 bases). Germline CDR1 reads DFQATT; CDR2 reads SNEGSKA (reference sequence). Trimming took off 6 bases at V and 7 bases at J, with 16 bases between the two ends. This CDR3 has 13 amino acids. CDR3 DNA: TGCAGTGCGGGGATTAGCAGGAGGAATGAGCAGTTCTTC. The encoded protein is CSAGISRRNEQFF.

Worth noting for this clonotype: This CDR3 is missing its conserved last phenylalanine or tryptophan, likely due to a read error. This chain joins TRBV6-5 and TRBJ2-7; the D is unclear. Per germline, CDR1 MNHEY and CDR2 SVGAGI. CDR3 size: 13 residues. The CDR3 DNA is TGTGCCAGCCCCCCAATAGCCTCCTATGAGCAGTACTCC. Amino acids: CASPPIASYEQYS.

In the case of this clonotype: The conserved phenylalanine or tryptophan normally closing the CDR3 is absent here, so this likely arose from a read error. The chain links TRBV12-3 or TRBV12-4 to TRBJ1-1, with D perhaps matching TRBD1 (5 bases). Between the trimmed V and J ends, which lost 8 bases and 4 bases, there was a span of 17 bases. The CDR3 runs to 14 residues. CDR3 region: CASCPTGYRTEAFC. In DNA, the CDR3 is TGTGCCAGCTGCCCCACAGGTTATCGCACTGAAGCTTTCTGC.

Of note for this clonotype: The missing conserved phenylalanine or tryptophan at the end of this CDR3 makes a read error likely. The DNA is left out, because the CDR3 cannot be placed on it with certainty; the CDR3 is given as TCRdb lists it. This chain links TRBV29-1 with TRBJ1-1. CDR1 SQVTM and CDR2 ANQGSEA come from the germline V gene. The CDR3 spans 14 residues, counting both ends. CDR3 sequence: CSVGEGRSYTEALL.

A remark on this clonotype: At one boundary the junction diverges from the germline segment, which might be a read error. This chain links TRBV24-1 with TRBJ1-1; D is undetermined. CDR1 is KGHDR, CDR2 SFDVKD, per germline. The CDR3 covers 13 residues. CDR3: CVTSLEAATEAFF. The CDR3 coding sequence is TGTGTCACCAGTCTTGAGGCAGCAACTGAAGCTTTCTTT.

With regard to this clonotype: A read error may explain this, as a much larger clone is one base away. The chain couples TRBV13 to TRBJ2-3; 15 bases map to TRBD2. The CDR3 length is 17 residues. The germline V gene encodes CDR1 PRHDT and CDR2 FYEKMQ (reference sequence). The CDR3 DNA sequence: TGTGTCAGCAGCGCCGGACTAGCGGGGGGGCCGACAGATACGCAGTATTTT. Protein: CVSSAGLAGGPTDTQYF.

V usage is TRBV7-2 and J usage is TRBJ1-3; D gene uncertain. V was pared by 1 base and J by 1 base, with 11 bases between. From germline, CDR1 is SGHTA and CDR2 FQGNSA. This CDR3 is built from 16 residues. The CDR3: CASSLEVRASGNTIYF. CDR3 DNA sequence: TGTGCCAGCAGCTTAGAGGTTAGGGCATCTGGAAACACCATATATTTT.

With regard to this clonotype: The junction does not match germline at one end; this may be a read error. The DNA for the CDR3 is TGTACCAGCAACTTAGCTCGGCTAGCGGGAAACTATGAGCAGTTCTTC. Encoded protein: CTSNLARLAGNYEQFF. The V call is TRBV7-2, the J call TRBJ2-1; 9 bases line up with TRBD2. The germline V gene encodes CDR1 SGHTA and CDR2 FQGNSA. There are 16 residues in the CDR3.

Details on this clonotype: A much larger clone differs by one base, so this may be a read error. V gene TRBV30 combines with J gene TRBJ1-1; D is undetermined. The CDR3 contains 13 residues. In germline, CDR1 is GTSNPN, CDR2 SVGIG (reference sequence). CDR3 sequence (DNA): TGTGCCTGGGGTGTACGAGAAAACACTGAAGCTTTCTTT. The encoded protein is CAWGVRENTEAFF. The complete variable domain, with remaining parts taken from reference TRBV30 and TRBJ1-1, reads SQTIHQWPATLVQPVGSPLSLECTVEGTSNPNLYWYRQAAGRGLQLLFYSVGIGQISSEVPQNLSASRPQDRQFILSSKKLLLSDSGFYLCAWGVRENTEAFFGQGTRLTVV.

This clonotype was observed many times. The rearrangement joins TRBV7-8 to TRBJ1-4; a weak D match, TRBD1 (5 bases). The V and J ends lost 7 bases and 5 bases respectively, with 17 bases between them. The CDR3 is 15 residues long. Germline CDR1 reads SGHVS; CDR2 reads FQNEAQ. CDR3 coding DNA: TGTGCCAGCACCGCCGTGCAGGGACGGAATGAAAAACTGTTTTTT. Protein: CASTAVQGRNEKLFF.

As to this clonotype: The junction departs from the called germline gene at one end, perhaps through a read error. The chain links TRBV6-5 to TRBJ2-3; 7 bases are a match to TRBD2. Germline V gives CDR1 MNHEY, CDR2 SVGAGI. The CDR3 has 13 amino acids. The chain's CDR3 is CVSSLGEAGVIYF. The DNA of the CDR3 is TGTGTCAGCAGTTTAGGAGAGGCGGGAGTTATATATTTT.

For this clonotype: Mismatch with germline at one junction end may stem from a read error. The chain is built from TRBV29-1 and TRBJ2-1, with 7 bases that match TRBD1. Germline CDR1 is SQVTM and CDR2 is ANQGSEA. The CDR3 runs 11 residues. The CDR3 reads CSVCRGNEPFF. CDR3 DNA: TGCAGCGTCTGCAGGGGGAATGAGCCGTTCTTC.

A word on this clonotype: Sequence at one end of the junction differs from germline and may be a read error. This chain uses TRBV24-1 with TRBJ1-2, with 7 positions matching TRBD1. The CDR3 is 14 residues long. CDR1 is KGHDR, CDR2 SFDVKD, per germline. The CDR3 DNA is TGTGCCACCAGTGATGGGACAGCTAACTATGGCTACGCCTTC. Encoded protein: CATSDGTANYGYAF.

The V call is TRBV7-2, the J call TRBJ1-1; no reliable D call. V was trimmed by 3 bases and J by 8 bases, leaving 16 bases between them. The germline V gene has CDR1 SGHTA and CDR2 FQGNSA. CDR3 length: 14 residues. CDR3 amino acids: CASSLLAGSREAFF. CDR3 nucleotide sequence: TGTGCCAGCAGCTTGTTGGCGGGTTCCAGGGAAGCTTTCTTT.

Points on this clonotype: This CDR3 fails to terminate in the conserved phenylalanine or tryptophan, so it likely reflects a read error. It is unclear where the CDR3 begins or ends on the DNA, so no DNA is shown, and the CDR3 is as TCRdb lists it. The chain couples TRBV28 to TRBJ2-5; the DNA was not used to check the table's D call, TRBD1. Counting both end residues, the CDR3 totals 15 amino acids. Germline V gives CDR1 MDHEN, CDR2 SYDVKM. The CDR3: CASTTQQGGEETQCS.

Concerning this clonotype itself: An end of the junction does not agree with germline; a read error may underlie this. DNA for the CDR3: TGTGCCAACACCGACCGGGGGATACCGTACAATGAACAGTTCTTC. Its translation is CANTDRGIPYNEQFF. The V gene is TRBV6-6, the J gene TRBJ2-1; possible D gene TRBD2, 6 bases. CDR1 and CDR2 from the germline V gene are MNHNY and SVGAGI (reference sequence). This CDR3 region has 15 residues.

Comment on this clonotype: The junction differs from germline at one of its ends, possibly a read error. The chain joins TRBV4-1 to TRBJ2-3; tentative D call: TRBD2 (7 bases). Germline lookup yields CDR1 MGHRA and CDR2 YSYEKL. The CDR3 has 15 residues. This CDR3 is CASCQVGGPTDTQYF. CDR3 DNA: TGTGCCAGCTGCCAAGTGGGGGGGCCCACAGATACGCAGTATTTT.

This clonotype was seen many times. The chain has TRBV9 and TRBJ1-2, with TRBD1 identical over 12 bases. The CDR3 contains 14 residues. Unmatched junction bases numbered 5, after V lost 4 bases and J lost 7 bases. The V gene's germline CDR1 is SGDLS and CDR2 YYNGEE. In DNA form, the CDR3 reads TGTGCCAGCAGCACGGGACAGGGGGCGGTTGGCTACACCTTC. Protein sequence: CASSTGQGAVGYTF.

The rearrangement joins TRBV4-1 to TRBJ1-5, with 7 nucleotides matching TRBD1. The end of the DNA fits TRBJ2-3 better, so the J call may be wrong. Germline V gene data show CDR1 as MGHRA and CDR2 as YSYEKL. The CDR3 loop spans 15 amino acids. CDR3 sequence (DNA): TGCGCCAGCAGCCAGACAGGGATTGCTCATCAGCCCCAGTATTTT. Translation gives CASSQTGIAHQPQYF.

To note about this clonotype: One base away lies a much larger clone, so this may be a sequencing read error. The chain is built from TRBV28 and TRBJ2-2; possibly TRBD1 for D (5 bases). V lost 7 bases and J 1 base, leaving 13 bases between the germline ends. Per germline, CDR1 MDHEN and CDR2 SYDVKM. The CDR3 covers 15 residues. The CDR3 DNA follows: TGTGCCAGCACCAAGAACAGGAGGAACACCGGGGAGCTGTTTTTT. Translated: CASTKNRRNTGELFF.

A word on this clonotype: The junction differs from germline at one of its ends, possibly a read error. J is TRBJ2-4 and V is TRBV28; no definite D call. CDR3 length equals 17 residues. Germline V CDR1 and CDR2: MDHEN, SYDVKM. CDR3 nucleotides: TGCACCAGCAGTTTACCAGACTCTGGAATAGCCAAAAACATTCAGTACTTC. Amino acid sequence: CTSSLPDSGIAKNIQYF.

Concerning this clonotype itself: The junction does not match germline at one end; this may be a read error. The CDR3 sequence is CANSLRRAGNTVYF. Written as DNA, the CDR3 is TGTGCCAACAGTTTAAGGAGGGCTGGAAACACCGTATATTTT. The chain has TRBV12-3 or TRBV12-4 and TRBJ1-3; D ambiguous. The CDR3 length is 14 residues.

This clonotype was counted a single time. J is TRBJ1-3 and V is TRBV11-2; D might be TRBD1 (5 bases). The CDR3 contains 16 residues. The germline V gene has CDR1 SGHAT and CDR2 FQNNGV. Trimming removed 6 bases from V and 9 bases from J, with 24 bases in between. The CDR3 DNA reads as TGTGCCAGCAGATCAGACAGAGGGTGTCCCGGAGGCACCATATATTTT. This sequence encodes CASRSDRGCPGGTIYF.

On this clonotype itself: A junction boundary mismatches the germline segment, possibly from a read error. The chain employs TRBV29-1 and TRBJ2-1; D perhaps matches TRBD1 (6 bases). Germline V gene sequence: CDR1 SQVTM, CDR2 ANQGSEA. The CDR3 length is 12 residues. The CDR3 region is CRVDHRASEQFF. In DNA form, the CDR3 reads TGCAGGGTTGACCACAGGGCGAGTGAGCAGTTCTTC.